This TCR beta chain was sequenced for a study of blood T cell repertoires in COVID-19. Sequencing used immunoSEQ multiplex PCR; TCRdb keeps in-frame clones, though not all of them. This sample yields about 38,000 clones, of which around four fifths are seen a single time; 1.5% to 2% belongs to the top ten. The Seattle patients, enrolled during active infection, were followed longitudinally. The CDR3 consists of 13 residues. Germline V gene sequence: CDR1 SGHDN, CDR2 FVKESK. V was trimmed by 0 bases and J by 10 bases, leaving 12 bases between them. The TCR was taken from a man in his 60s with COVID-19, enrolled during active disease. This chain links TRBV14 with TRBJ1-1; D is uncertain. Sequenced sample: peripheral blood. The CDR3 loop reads CASSQERGNRAFF. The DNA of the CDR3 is TGTGCCAGCAGCCAAGAAAGAGGGAACAGAGCTTTCTTT.